Sequencing of this T cell receptor (beta chain) was carried out in a study of blood T cell repertoires in COVID-19. Study summary: Donors in the United States, Italy and Spain gave samples during acute or convalescent COVID-19.

Original data processing: By means of reference gene primer amplification, nucleated cell counts were estimated. Using immunoSEQ multiplex PCR, the repertoire was profiled, and TCRdb retains in-frame clones only, with some absent. D and trimming were read from the DNA, whereas the V and J calls and clone size are those reported in that table. The data show approximately 130,000 clones, just under 80% seen once. Looked up from germline, CDR1 is KGHSH and CDR2 is LQKENI. This CDR3 spans 14 amino acids. After removal of 4 bases from V and 10 bases from J, the junction contained 9 bases not matched to a gene.

Sequenced input: peripheral blood. The chain couples TRBV18 to TRBJ1-3, with TRBD1 matching over 8 bases. The receptor comes from a human donor in a cohort sampled during active COVID-19. The chain's CDR3 is CASSQDRGEVTIYF. CDR3 in DNA: TGTGCCAGCTCACAAGACAGGGGCGAGGTGACCATATATTTT.